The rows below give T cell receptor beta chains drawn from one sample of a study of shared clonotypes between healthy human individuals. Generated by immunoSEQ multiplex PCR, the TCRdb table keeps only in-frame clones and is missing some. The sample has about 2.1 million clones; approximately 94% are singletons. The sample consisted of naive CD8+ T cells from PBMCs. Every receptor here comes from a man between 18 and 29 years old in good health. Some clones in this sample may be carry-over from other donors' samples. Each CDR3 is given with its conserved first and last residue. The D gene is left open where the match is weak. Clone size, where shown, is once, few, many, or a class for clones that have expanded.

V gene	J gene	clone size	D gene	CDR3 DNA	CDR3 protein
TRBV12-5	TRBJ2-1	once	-	TGTGCTAGTGGTTTGGGGATAGAAGTGTTCTTC	CASGLGIEVFF
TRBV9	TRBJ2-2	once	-	TGTGCCAGCAGCTTCCGGGCCTCCCTCGGGGAGCTGTTTTTT	CASSFRASLGELFF
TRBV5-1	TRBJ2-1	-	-	TGCGCCAGCCCTGGCATACAGGGAGAATTGTTCTTC	CASPGIQGELFF
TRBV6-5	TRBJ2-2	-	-	TGTGCCAGCAGTTCAAGCTCCGGGGAGCTGTTTTTT	CASSSSSGELFF
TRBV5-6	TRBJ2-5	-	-	TGTGCCAGCAGCTTGGATCAAGAGACCCAGTACTTC	CASSLDQETQYF
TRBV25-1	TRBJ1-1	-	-	TGTGCCAGCAGTGAGGGCAGGGAAGTCACTGAAGCTTTCTTT	CASSEGREVTEAFF
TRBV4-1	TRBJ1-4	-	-	TGCGCCAGCAGCTTCCAAGTTCATACAGGCCCTCACGATGAAAAACTGTTTTTT	CASSFQVHTGPHDEKLFF
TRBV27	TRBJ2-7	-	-	TGTGCCAGCAGTTCGAGTTGGAACTCTCTCCCCTACGAGCAGTACTTC	CASSSSWNSLPYEQYF
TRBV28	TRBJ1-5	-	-	TGTGCCAGCAGTCATCGACAGGTCAATCAGCCCCAGCATTTT	CASSHRQVNQPQHF
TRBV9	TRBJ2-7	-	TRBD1	TGTGCCAGCAGCCCCCAGGACAGGGTTGTCTACGAGCAGTACTTC	CASSPQDRVVYEQYF
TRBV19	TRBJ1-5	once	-	TGTGCCAGTAGTATTAGTCCCGGGAATCAGCCCCAGCATTTT	CASSISPGNQPQHF
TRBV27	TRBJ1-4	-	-	TGTGCCAGCAGTATGGGCTCGGCCTTTGAAAAACTGTTTTTT	CASSMGSAFEKLFF
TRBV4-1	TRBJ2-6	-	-	TGCGCCAGCAGCCAGGGGATAGCCAACGTCCTGACTTTC	CASSQGIANVLTF
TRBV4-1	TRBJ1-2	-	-	TGCGCCAGCAGCCAAGGCGGAGATATTCCTAACTATGGCTACACCTTC	CASSQGGDIPNYGYTF
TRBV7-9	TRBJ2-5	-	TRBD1	TGTGCCAGCAGCTCACGAACCGAGGACAGGGGGCGTATGGAGACCCAGTACTTC	CASSSRTEDRGRMETQYF
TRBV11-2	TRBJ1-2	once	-	TGTGCCAGCAGCTTCCCTGCATTGGGGCTTGGTGGCTACACCTTC	CASSFPALGLGGYTF
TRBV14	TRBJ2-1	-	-	TGTGCCAGCAGCCAAGACTACTTCTCCGCCTCCTACAATGAGCAGTTCTTC	CASSQDYFSASYNEQFF
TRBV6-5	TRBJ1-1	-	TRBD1	TGTGCCAGCATCGGACAGGGTGGGCAGAACACTGAAGCTTTCTTT	CASIGQGGQNTEAFF
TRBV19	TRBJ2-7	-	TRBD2	TGTGCCAGTAGTAGGGGGGGACCCTACGAGCAGTACTTC	CASSRGGPYEQYF
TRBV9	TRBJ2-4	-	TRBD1	TGTGCCAGCAGCCCGGGACAGGGACGTAAAAACATTCAGTACTTC	CASSPGQGRKNIQYF
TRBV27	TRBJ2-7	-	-	TGTGCCACCTTCAGCCCCTCCTACGAGCAGTACTTC	CATFSPSYEQYF
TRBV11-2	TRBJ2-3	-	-	TGTGCCAGCAGCCGCCTGGGAGATACGCAGTATTTT	CASSRLGDTQYF
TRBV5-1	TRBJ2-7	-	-	TGCGCCAGCAGCTTGGACTCAACCGGGTCGAAGTTCTACGAGCAGTACTTC	CASSLDSTGSKFYEQYF
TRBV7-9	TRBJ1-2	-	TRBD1	TGTGCCAGCAGGCCTACAGGGGGCCAGGTCTATGGCTACACCTTC	CASRPTGGQVYGYTF
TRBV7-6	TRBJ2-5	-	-	TGTGCCAGCACCCCATTAACGGACTACCCCCAAGAGACCCAGTACTTC	CASTPLTDYPQETQYF